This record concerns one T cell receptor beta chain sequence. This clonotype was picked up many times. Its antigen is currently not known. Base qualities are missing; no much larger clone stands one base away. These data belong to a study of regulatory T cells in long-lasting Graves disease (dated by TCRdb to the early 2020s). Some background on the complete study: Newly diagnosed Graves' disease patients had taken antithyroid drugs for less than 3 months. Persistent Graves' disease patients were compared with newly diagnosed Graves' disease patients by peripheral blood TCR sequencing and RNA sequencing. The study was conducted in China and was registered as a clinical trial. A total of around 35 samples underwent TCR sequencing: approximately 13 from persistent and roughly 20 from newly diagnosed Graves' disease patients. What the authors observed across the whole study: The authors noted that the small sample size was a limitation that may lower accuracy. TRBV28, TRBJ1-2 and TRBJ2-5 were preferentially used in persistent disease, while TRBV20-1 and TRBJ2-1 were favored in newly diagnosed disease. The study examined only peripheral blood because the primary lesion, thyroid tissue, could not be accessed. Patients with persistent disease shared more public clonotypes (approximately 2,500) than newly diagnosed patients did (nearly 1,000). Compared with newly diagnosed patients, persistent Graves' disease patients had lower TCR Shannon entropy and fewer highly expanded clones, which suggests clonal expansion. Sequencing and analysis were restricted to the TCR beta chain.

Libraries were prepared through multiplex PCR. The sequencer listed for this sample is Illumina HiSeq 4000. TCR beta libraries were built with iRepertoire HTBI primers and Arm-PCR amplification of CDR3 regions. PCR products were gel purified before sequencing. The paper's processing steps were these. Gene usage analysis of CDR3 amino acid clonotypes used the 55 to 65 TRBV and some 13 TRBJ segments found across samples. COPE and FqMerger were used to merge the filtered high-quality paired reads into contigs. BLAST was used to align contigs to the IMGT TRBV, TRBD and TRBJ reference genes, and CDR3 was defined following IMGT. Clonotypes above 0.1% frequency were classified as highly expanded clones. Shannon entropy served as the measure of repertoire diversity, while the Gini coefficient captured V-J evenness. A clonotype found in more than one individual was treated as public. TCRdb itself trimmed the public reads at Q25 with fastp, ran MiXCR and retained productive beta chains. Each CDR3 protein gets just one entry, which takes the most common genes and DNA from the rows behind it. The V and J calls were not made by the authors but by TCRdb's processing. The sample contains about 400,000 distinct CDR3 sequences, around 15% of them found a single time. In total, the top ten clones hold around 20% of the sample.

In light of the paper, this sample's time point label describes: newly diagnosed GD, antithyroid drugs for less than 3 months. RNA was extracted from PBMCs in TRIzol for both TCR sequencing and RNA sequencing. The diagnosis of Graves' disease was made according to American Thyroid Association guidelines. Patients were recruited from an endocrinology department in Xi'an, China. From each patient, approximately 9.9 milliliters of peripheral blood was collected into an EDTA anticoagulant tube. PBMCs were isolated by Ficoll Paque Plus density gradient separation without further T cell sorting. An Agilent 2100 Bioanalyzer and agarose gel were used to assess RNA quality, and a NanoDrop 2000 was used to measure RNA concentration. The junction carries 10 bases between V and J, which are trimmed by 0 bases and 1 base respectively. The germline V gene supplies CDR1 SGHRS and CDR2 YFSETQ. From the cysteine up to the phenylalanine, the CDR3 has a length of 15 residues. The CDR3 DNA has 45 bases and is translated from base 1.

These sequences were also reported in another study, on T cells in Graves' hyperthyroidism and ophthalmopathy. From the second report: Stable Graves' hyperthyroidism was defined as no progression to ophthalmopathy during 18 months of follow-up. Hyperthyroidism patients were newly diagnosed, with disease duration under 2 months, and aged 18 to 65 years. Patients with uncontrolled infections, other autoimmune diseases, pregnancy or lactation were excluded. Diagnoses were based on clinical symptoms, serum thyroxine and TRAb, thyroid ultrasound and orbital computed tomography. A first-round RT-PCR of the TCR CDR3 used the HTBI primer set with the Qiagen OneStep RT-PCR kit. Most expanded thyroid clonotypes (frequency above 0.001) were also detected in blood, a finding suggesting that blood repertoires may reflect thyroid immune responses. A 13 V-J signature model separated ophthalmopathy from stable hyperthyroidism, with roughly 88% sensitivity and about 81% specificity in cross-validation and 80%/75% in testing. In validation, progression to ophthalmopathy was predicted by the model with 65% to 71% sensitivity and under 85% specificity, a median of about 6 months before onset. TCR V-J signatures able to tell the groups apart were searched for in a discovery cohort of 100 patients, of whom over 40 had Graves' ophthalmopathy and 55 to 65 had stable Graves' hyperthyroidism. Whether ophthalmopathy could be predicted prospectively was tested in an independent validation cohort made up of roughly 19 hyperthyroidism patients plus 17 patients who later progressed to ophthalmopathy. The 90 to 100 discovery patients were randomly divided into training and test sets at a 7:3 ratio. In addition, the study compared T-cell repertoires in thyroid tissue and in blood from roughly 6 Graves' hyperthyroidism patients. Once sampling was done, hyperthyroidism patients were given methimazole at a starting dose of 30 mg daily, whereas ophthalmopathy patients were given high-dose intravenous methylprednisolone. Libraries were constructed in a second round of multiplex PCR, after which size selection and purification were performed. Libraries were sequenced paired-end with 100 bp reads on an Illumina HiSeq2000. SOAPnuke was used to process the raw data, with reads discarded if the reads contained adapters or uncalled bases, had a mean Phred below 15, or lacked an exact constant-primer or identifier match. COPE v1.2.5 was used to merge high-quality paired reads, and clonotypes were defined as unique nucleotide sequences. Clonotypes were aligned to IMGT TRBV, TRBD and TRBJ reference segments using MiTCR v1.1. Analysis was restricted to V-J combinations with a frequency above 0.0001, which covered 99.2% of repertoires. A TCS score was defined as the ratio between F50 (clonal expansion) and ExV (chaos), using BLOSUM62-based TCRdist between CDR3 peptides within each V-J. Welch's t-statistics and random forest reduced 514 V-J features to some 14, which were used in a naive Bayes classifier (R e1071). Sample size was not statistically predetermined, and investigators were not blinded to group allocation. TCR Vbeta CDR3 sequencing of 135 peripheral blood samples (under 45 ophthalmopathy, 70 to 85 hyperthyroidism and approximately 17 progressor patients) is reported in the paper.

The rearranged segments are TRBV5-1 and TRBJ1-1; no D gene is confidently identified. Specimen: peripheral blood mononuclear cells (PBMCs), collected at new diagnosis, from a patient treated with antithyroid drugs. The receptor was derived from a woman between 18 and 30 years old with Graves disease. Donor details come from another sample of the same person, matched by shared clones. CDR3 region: CASSLDRGTNTEAFF. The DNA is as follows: TGCGCCAGCAGCTTGGATCGGGGAACGAACACTGAAGCTTTCTTT. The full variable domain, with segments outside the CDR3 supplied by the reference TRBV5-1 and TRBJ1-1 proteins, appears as KAGVTQTPRYLIKTRGQQVTLSCSPISGHRSVSWYQQTPGQGLQFLFEYFSETQRNKGNFPGRFSGRQFSNSRSEMNVSTLELGDSALYLCASSLDRGTNTEAFFGQGTRLTVV.